The rows below give T cell receptor beta chains drawn from one sample of a study of cytomegalovirus exposure and HLA in healthy donors. Data came from immunoSEQ multiplex PCR; TCRdb stores just in-frame clones and leaves some out. The sample lists about 93,000 clones; just over 75% were seen once. The sequenced material came from PBMCs. These receptors all come from a man between 25 and 39 years old in good health and CMV-seronegative. Each CDR3 is given with its conserved first and last residue. The order of the fields is D gene, V gene, J gene, clone size, CDR3 protein, CDR3 DNA. The D gene is left open where the match is weak. Not all rows give a size; the values are once, few, many and, for expanded clones, a class.

d_gene: .
v_gene: TRBV27
j_gene: TRBJ1-1
abundance: few
CDR3aa: CASSLSTGWNTEAFF
CDR3nt: TGTGCCAGCAGTTTATCGACAGGCTGGAACACTGAAGCTTTCTTT

d_gene: TRBD1
v_gene: TRBV5-5
j_gene: TRBJ2-1
abundance: .
CDR3aa: CASSVTGGLLNEQFF
CDR3nt: TGTGCCAGCAGCGTGACAGGGGGCCTCCTCAATGAGCAGTTCTTC

d_gene: TRBD2
v_gene: TRBV5-6
j_gene: TRBJ2-2
abundance: .
CDR3aa: CASSFRSSGRFTGELFF
CDR3nt: TGTGCCAGCAGCTTCCGGTCCAGCGGGAGATTCACCGGGGAGCTGTTTTTT

d_gene: .
v_gene: TRBV10-3
j_gene: TRBJ2-3
abundance: .
CDR3aa: CAIRYRVATDTQYF
CDR3nt: TGTGCCATCAGATACAGGGTTGCCACAGATACGCAGTATTTT

d_gene: .
v_gene: TRBV9
j_gene: TRBJ1-2
abundance: once
CDR3aa: CASSPPTGNYGYTF
CDR3nt: TGTGCCAGCAGCCCCCCCACAGGGAACTATGGCTACACCTTC

d_gene: TRBD1
v_gene: TRBV23-1
j_gene: TRBJ1-2
abundance: once
CDR3aa: CASSPTGQGPYGYTF
CDR3nt: TGCGCCAGCAGTCCCACTGGACAGGGGCCCTATGGCTACACCTTC

d_gene: .
v_gene: TRBV6-5
j_gene: TRBJ1-2
abundance: .
CDR3aa: CASSPRTANYGYTF
CDR3nt: TGTGCCAGCAGCCCCAGGACAGCAAACTATGGCTACACCTTC

d_gene: TRBD1
v_gene: TRBV5-4
j_gene: TRBJ1-2
abundance: .
CDR3aa: CASSDRGFHGYTF
CDR3nt: TGTGCCAGCAGTGACAGGGGATTTCATGGCTACACCTTC

d_gene: .
v_gene: TRBV5-5
j_gene: TRBJ1-1
abundance: .
CDR3aa: CASSFGTNTEAFF
CDR3nt: TGTGCCAGCAGCTTCGGTACGAACACTGAAGCTTTCTTT

d_gene: TRBD1
v_gene: TRBV27
j_gene: TRBJ1-2
abundance: .
CDR3aa: CASSWGQAFSYTF
CDR3nt: TGTGCCAGCAGCTGGGGACAGGCATTTAGCTACACCTTC

d_gene: .
v_gene: TRBV2
j_gene: TRBJ2-3
abundance: .
CDR3aa: CASSEGDNTDTQYF
CDR3nt: TGTGCCAGCAGTGAAGGTGACAACACAGATACGCAGTATTTT

d_gene: .
v_gene: TRBV14
j_gene: TRBJ1-2
abundance: .
CDR3aa: CASSQWMVRGSYGYTF
CDR3nt: TGTGCCAGCAGCCAATGGATGGTCAGGGGATCCTATGGCTACACCTTC

d_gene: TRBD1
v_gene: TRBV27
j_gene: TRBJ1-6
abundance: once
CDR3aa: CASSLVFGTGGSPLHF
CDR3nt: TGTGCCAGCAGTTTAGTTTTTGGGACAGGGGGATCACCCCTCCACTTT

d_gene: .
v_gene: TRBV7-6
j_gene: TRBJ1-1
abundance: .
CDR3aa: CASSFGDQGTEAFF
CDR3nt: TGTGCCAGCAGCTTTGGGGATCAGGGAACTGAAGCTTTCTTT

d_gene: TRBD2
v_gene: TRBV7-9
j_gene: TRBJ2-2
abundance: .
CDR3aa: CASSLTRLAGSTGELFF
CDR3nt: TGTGCCAGCAGCTTGACCCGACTAGCGGGATCCACCGGGGAGCTGTTTTTT

d_gene: TRBD2
v_gene: TRBV7-8
j_gene: TRBJ2-2
abundance: .
CDR3aa: CASSTPSGTNTGELFF
CDR3nt: TGTGCCAGCAGCACCCCTAGCGGGACGAACACCGGGGAGCTGTTTTTT

d_gene: TRBD1
v_gene: TRBV19
j_gene: TRBJ1-1
abundance: .
CDR3aa: CASSPRTGWYTEAFF
CDR3nt: TGTGCCAGTAGTCCTCGGACAGGGTGGTACACTGAAGCTTTCTTT

d_gene: TRBD1
v_gene: TRBV5-1
j_gene: TRBJ2-2
abundance: .
CDR3aa: CASDRDRGTGELFF
CDR3nt: TGCGCCAGCGACCGGGACAGGGGAACCGGGGAGCTGTTTTTT

d_gene: .
v_gene: TRBV9
j_gene: TRBJ2-3
abundance: .
CDR3aa: CASSELNPHTDTQYF
CDR3nt: TGTGCCAGCAGCGAACTAAACCCTCACACAGATACGCAGTATTTT

d_gene: .
v_gene: TRBV15
j_gene: TRBJ2-7
abundance: once
CDR3aa: CATSRTMKTGNDEQYF
CDR3nt: TGTGCCACCAGCCGGACAATGAAGACAGGTAACGACGAGCAGTACTTC

d_gene: .
v_gene: TRBV7-8
j_gene: TRBJ2-1
abundance: .
CDR3aa: CASSQDRNEQFF
CDR3nt: TGTGCCAGCAGCCAAGACAGGAATGAGCAGTTCTTC

d_gene: TRBD2
v_gene: TRBV9
j_gene: TRBJ2-3
abundance: once
CDR3aa: CASSLGVAGGRDTQYF
CDR3nt: TGTGCCAGCAGCCTTGGGGTAGCGGGAGGGAGAGATACGCAGTATTTT

d_gene: .
v_gene: TRBV29-1
j_gene: TRBJ1-2
abundance: .
CDR3aa: CSVARLALERDGYTF
CDR3nt: TGCAGCGTAGCCCGCTTAGCCCTAGAGCGGGATGGCTACACCTTC

d_gene: .
v_gene: TRBV12-5
j_gene: TRBJ2-3
abundance: .
CDR3aa: CASGSKNRATDTQYF
CDR3nt: TGTGCTAGTGGTTCGAAAAACAGGGCAACAGATACGCAGTATTTT

d_gene: .
v_gene: TRBV5-1
j_gene: TRBJ1-2
abundance: .
CDR3aa: CASSRPGEEGGYTF
CDR3nt: TGCGCCAGCAGCCGACCGGGGGAAGAGGGTGGCTACACCTTC

d_gene: .
v_gene: TRBV15
j_gene: TRBJ1-2
abundance: once
CDR3aa: CATSRERKAPNYGYTF
CDR3nt: TGTGCCACCAGCAGAGAGAGGAAAGCCCCAAACTATGGCTACACCTTC

d_gene: .
v_gene: TRBV4-3
j_gene: TRBJ2-2
abundance: .
CDR3aa: CASRRGQNTGELFF
CDR3nt: TGCGCCAGCCGTCGTGGACAGAACACCGGGGAGCTGTTTTTT

d_gene: .
v_gene: TRBV7-2
j_gene: TRBJ1-1
abundance: .
CDR3aa: CASSLVTGQGLEAFF
CDR3nt: TGTGCCAGCAGCTTAGTAACGGGTCAGGGTCTGGAAGCTTTCTTT

d_gene: .
v_gene: TRBV9
j_gene: TRBJ1-4
abundance: .
CDR3aa: CASSAGEGFNEKLFF
CDR3nt: TGTGCCAGCAGCGCAGGGGAGGGGTTTAATGAAAAACTGTTTTTT

d_gene: .
v_gene: TRBV6-5
j_gene: TRBJ1-2
abundance: .
CDR3aa: CASSYSGRGYTF
CDR3nt: TGTGCCAGCAGTTACTCTGGCAGGGGCTACACCTTC

d_gene: .
v_gene: TRBV21-1
j_gene: TRBJ2-1
abundance: .
CDR3aa: CASSKPTERALGNGGEQFF
CDR3nt: TGTGCCAGCAGCAAACCTACTGAGAGGGCGCTGGGGAATGGTGGTGAGCAGTTCTTC

d_gene: TRBD2
v_gene: TRBV7-2
j_gene: TRBJ2-3
abundance: .
CDR3aa: CASSLESSGRTQYF
CDR3nt: TGTGCCAGCAGCTTAGAGTCTAGCGGGAGAACGCAGTATTTT

d_gene: TRBD1
v_gene: TRBV19
j_gene: TRBJ1-4
abundance: .
CDR3aa: CASKGQGLFSEKLFF
CDR3nt: TGTGCCAGTAAGGGACAGGGGCTTTTTAGTGAAAAACTGTTTTTT

d_gene: TRBD1
v_gene: TRBV2
j_gene: TRBJ1-1
abundance: .
CDR3aa: CASSGPRQGSGMNTEAFF
CDR3nt: TGTGCCAGCAGCGGACCTCGACAGGGGTCAGGGATGAACACTGAAGCTTTCTTT

d_gene: TRBD2
v_gene: TRBV5-4
j_gene: TRBJ2-1
abundance: .
CDR3aa: CVTVSAAGGGNEQFF
CDR3nt: TGTGTAACGGTTAGTGCGGCGGGAGGGGGCAATGAGCAGTTCTTC

d_gene: .
v_gene: TRBV5-8
j_gene: TRBJ1-4
abundance: .
CDR3aa: CASSKLRGNEKLFF
CDR3nt: TGTGCCAGCAGCAAGCTGAGGGGGAATGAAAAACTGTTTTTT

d_gene: TRBD1
v_gene: TRBV4-1
j_gene: TRBJ1-4
abundance: once
CDR3aa: CASSQEKYRGLSNEKLFF
CDR3nt: TGCGCCAGCAGCCAGGAAAAATACAGGGGGCTATCTAATGAAAAACTGTTTTTT